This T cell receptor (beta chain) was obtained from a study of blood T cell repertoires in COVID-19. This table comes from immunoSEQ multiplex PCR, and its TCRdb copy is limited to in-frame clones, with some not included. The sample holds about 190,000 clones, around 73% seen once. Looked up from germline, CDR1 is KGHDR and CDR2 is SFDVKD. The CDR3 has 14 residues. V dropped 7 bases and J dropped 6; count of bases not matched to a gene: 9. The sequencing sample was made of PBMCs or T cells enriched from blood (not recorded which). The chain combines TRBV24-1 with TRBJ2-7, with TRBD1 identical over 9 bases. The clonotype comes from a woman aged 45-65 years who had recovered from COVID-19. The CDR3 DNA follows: TGTGCCACCAGCGCCGGGACAGGGACAGGCGAGCAGTACTTC. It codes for CATSAGTGTGEQYF.